This T cell receptor (beta chain) was documented in a study of shared clonotypes between healthy human individuals. Points from the study as a whole: Sampling included only blood; tissue repertoires likely differ.

Researchers ran the assay at a deep level. Replicate PCRs for unsorted PBMC used roughly 0.3 ug DNA (approximately 30,000 T cell genomes). Sequencing used immunoSEQ multiplex PCR; TCRdb keeps in-frame clones, though not all of them. The top ten hold roughly 13% of the sample, which has roughly 450,000 clones, about four fifths seen once. The CDR3 is 17 amino acids. V dropped 0 bases and J dropped 0; count of bases not matched to a gene: 3. Looked up from germline, CDR1 is SGHNT and CDR2 is YYREEE (reference sequence). A word on this clone: Its specificity is not known.

This TCR derives from a woman in her forties in good health. Some clones in this sample may be carry-over from other donors' samples. Input material: PBMCs. V and J are TRBV5-4 and TRBJ2-1, with 10 bases lining up with TRBD2. This chain's CDR3 is CASSLDSSGSSYNEQFF. The CDR3 nucleotides read TGTGCCAGCAGCTTGGACTCTAGCGGGAGCTCCTACAATGAGCAGTTCTTC. Complete variable domain (other parts from reference TRBV5-4 and TRBJ2-1): ETGVTQSPTHLIKTRGQQVTLRCSSQSGHNTVSWYQQALGQGPQFIFQYYREEENGRGNFPPRFSGLQFPNYSSELNVNALELDDSALYLCASSLDSSGSSYNEQFFGPGTRLTVL.